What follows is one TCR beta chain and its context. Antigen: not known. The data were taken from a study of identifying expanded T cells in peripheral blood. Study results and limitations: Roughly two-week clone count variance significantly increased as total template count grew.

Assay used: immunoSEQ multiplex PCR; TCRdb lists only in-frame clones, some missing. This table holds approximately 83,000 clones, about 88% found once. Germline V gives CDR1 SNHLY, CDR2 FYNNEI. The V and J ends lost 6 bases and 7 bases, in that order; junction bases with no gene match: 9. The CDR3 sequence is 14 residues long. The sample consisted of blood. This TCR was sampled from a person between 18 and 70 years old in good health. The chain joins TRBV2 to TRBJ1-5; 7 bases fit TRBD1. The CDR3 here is CASRGGTEGQPQHF. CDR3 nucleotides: TGTGCCAGCAGGGGGGGGACAGAGGGGCAGCCCCAGCATTTT. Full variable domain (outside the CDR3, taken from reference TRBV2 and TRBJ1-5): EPEVTQTPSHQVTQMGQEVILRCVPISNHLYFYWYRQILGQKVEFLVSFYNNEISEKSEIFDDQFSVERPDGSNFTLKIRSTKLEDSAMYFCASRGGTEGQPQHFGDGTRLSIL.